This paragraph covers one TCR beta chain sequence. Its antigen is currently not known. Base qualities were left out, and no much larger clone turns up one base away. The CDR3 regions of human TCRbeta chains were analyzed by immunosequencing. On the study's bioinformatics: Repertoire TCRs were matched against a reference library of SARS-CoV-2-specific TCRs generated with the MIRA antigen-specificity platform. Breadth was defined as the fraction of unique TCRs that were SARS-CoV-2-associated, and depth was defined as the fraction of total T cells that were SARS-CoV-2-associated. Using the MIRA data, every spike-specific TCR was mapped to the spike region that the TCR reacted to and assigned to either a CD4 or a CD8 class. Log10-transformed breadth and depth values were compared by one-way ANOVA with Sidak's multiple comparisons tests. Sourced from immuneACCESS, this table was stored by TCRdb with only in-frame sequences that have V and J called. A share of the clones is absent; for the studies checked, an unresolved V gene accounts for under half, and the remainder has no known explanation. V and J calls plus clone size are reproduced from that table; the DNA served to infer D and trimming. This sample comprises roughly 130,000 clones, about 90% of them detected only once. The top ten hold around 20% of the sample.

This sample was included in a study of T cell responses to AZD1222 COVID-19 vaccine (dated by TCRdb to about 2021). At the level of the whole study: TCR sequencing was performed for 230 to 250 trial participants, of whom about 210 were given two doses of AZD1222 and around 26 were given two doses of MenACWY control vaccine. Enrollment into the trials was organized by age into subgroups of 18-55, 56-69 and 70-plus years, and those subgroups contained roughly 150, 30 and 60 TCR-sequenced participants, respectively.

Based on the germline V gene, the CDR1 and CDR2 sequences are KGHSH and LQKENI. The CDR3 sequence holds 13 residues, the cysteine and phenylalanine included. The DNA shown is the 39-base CDR3, in frame from base 1. V drops 8 bases and J drops 10 bases, leaving 15 bases in between. The sample's time point label, in plain terms: baseline before first vaccination. Read against the paper, the sample's treatment or condition label means: meningococcal conjugate vaccine given as trial control. Vaccinee samples came from UK trials COV001 and COV002, including a single-blind randomized controlled phase 2/3 trial of AZD1222 (ChAdOx1 nCoV-19) in healthy adults. Trial participant PBMC samples were collected at day 0 and day 28 after the second dose for TCRbeta chain sequencing. Broader findings and caveats from the paper: Reportedly, close to half of the unique spike-specific TCRs recognized epitopes lying outside the regions that are mutated in the B.1.351 and B.1.1.7 variants. The 56-69-year group was small, and its depth increase did not reach significance, likely because of low power. CD4 TCRs associated with the vaccine covered the entire spike protein, and the dominant responses were in regions 160-218 and 743-854. Because no samples from the day 14 peak response were available, repertoires could be characterized only after the peak T cell response. After two AZD1222 doses, spike-specific TCR breadth and depth were significantly higher than at day 0 and than in MenACWY recipients. Most participants were white British and females outnumbered males, and the authors suggested that clonal diversity may have been underestimated. Conclusions about previously exposed vaccinees are limited, since just a handful of AZD1222 recipients were seropositive for SARS-CoV-2 at baseline.

The sample consisted of peripheral blood, taken on day 0 of MenACWY control vaccination. Here the chain combines TRBV18 and TRBJ1-6; TRBD1 is a weak D gene call, 6 bases matching. This sequence was found in an adult in good health. The CDR3 has the sequence CASLAGAGSPLHF. The DNA sequence is given as TGTGCCAGCCTCGCAGGGGCAGGGTCACCCCTCCACTTT.